The rows below give T cell receptor beta chains drawn from one sample of a study of shared clonotypes between healthy human individuals. Assay: immunoSEQ multiplex PCR; the TCRdb copy retains only in-frame clones and omits some. The data contain around 690,000 clones, roughly 91% of them singletons. Sequences were obtained from memory CD8+ T cells from PBMCs. All receptors come from a man aged 18 to 30 in good health. Some clones in this sample may be carry-over from other donors' samples. CDR3s include the opening cysteine and the closing phenylalanine or tryptophan. A D gene is named only where the DNA matches it firmly. Part of the rows lack a size; the others show once, few, many or a class for expanded clones.

v_call,d_call,clone_size,j_call,cdr3_nt,cdr3_aa
TRBV10-3,.,once,TRBJ2-7,TGTGCCATCCTTGACAGGGAGGGCGAGCAGTACTTC,CAILDREGEQYF
TRBV27,TRBD1,.,TRBJ1-1,TGTGCCAGCACCTCTGTTATGGGGACAGGGTTGAACACTGAAGCTTTCTTT,CASTSVMGTGLNTEAFF
TRBV27,.,.,TRBJ2-1,TGTGCCAGCATGGAAATGAGCTCCTACAATGAGCAGTTCTTC,CASMEMSSYNEQFF
TRBV5-3,.,.,TRBJ1-5,TGTGCCAGAAGCTTGGCCAGGGACCTAAAAAACGTTGGGCCCCAGCATTTT,CARSLARDLKNVGPQHF
TRBV19,.,once,TRBJ2-7,TGTGCCAGTAGTATGCCCTGGGCAGGGTTATTCGAGCAGTACTTC,CASSMPWAGLFEQYF
TRBV10-3,.,.,TRBJ2-1,TGTGCCATCAGTGACGGGAACGAGCAGTTCTTC,CAISDGNEQFF
TRBV29-1,TRBD1,.,TRBJ2-7,TGCAGCGTTTCAGGGGGACCCTACGAGCAGTACTTC,CSVSGGPYEQYF
TRBV11-3,TRBD1,once,TRBJ2-3,TGTGCCAGCAGCACCGGGACAGGCACAGATACGCAGTATTTT,CASSTGTGTDTQYF
TRBV27,.,.,TRBJ2-7,TGTGCCAGCAGTTTTTTTCCCTCCTCTGAGCAGTACTTC,CASSFFPSSEQYF
TRBV28,TRBD1,once,TRBJ2-3,TGTGCCAGCACCTCGATTCTTGGGACAGGGGATAGCACAGATACGCAGTATTTT,CASTSILGTGDSTDTQYF
TRBV18,.,.,TRBJ2-3,TGTGCCAGCTCACCAGGCTCTGGACTCCTGGATACGCAGTATTTT,CASSPGSGLLDTQYF
TRBV27,.,.,TRBJ2-7,TGTGCCAGCAGTTGGTCCCAGTCGGGTACCGAGCAGTACTTC,CASSWSQSGTEQYF
TRBV6-4,.,.,TRBJ1-5,TGTGCCAGCCCCCCCCAGTTCGCGGGGGAGCCCCAGCATTTT,CASPPQFAGEPQHF
TRBV10-1,.,.,TRBJ2-7,TGCGCCAGCAGTGCCCCGGACAGCAGTTTTACCTACGAGCAGTACTTC,CASSAPDSSFTYEQYF
TRBV6-5,TRBD2,.,TRBJ2-3,TGTGCCAGCAGTTCGGAACTAGCGGGAGCGACAGATACGCAGTATTTT,CASSSELAGATDTQYF
TRBV7-6,TRBD2,.,TRBJ2-1,TGTGCCAGCAGCCCAACTAGCGGGGGGGCGTATGAGCAGTTCTTC,CASSPTSGGAYEQFF
TRBV14,TRBD2,.,TRBJ2-1,TGTGCCAGCAGCCAAAGGACTAGCGGGAGGCTACCCTACAATGAGCAGTTCTTC,CASSQRTSGRLPYNEQFF
TRBV18,TRBD1,.,TRBJ1-4,TGTGCCAGCTCACCGGACAGGGGAGGGGAAAAACTGTTTTTT,CASSPDRGGEKLFF
TRBV28,.,.,TRBJ2-6,TGTGCCAGCAGTCGCCTCTCTCCTTCACAAAGTCGGGCCAACGTCCTGACTTTC,CASSRLSPSQSRANVLTF
TRBV18,TRBD1,.,TRBJ2-5,TGTGCCAGCTCACCATGGGACAGCCAAGAGACCCAGTACTTC,CASSPWDSQETQYF
TRBV9,TRBD2,.,TRBJ2-5,TGTGCCAGCAGTCAGGGACTAGCGGGAGTAGGGGAGACCCAGTACTTC,CASSQGLAGVGETQYF
TRBV7-6,.,many,TRBJ1-1,TGTGCCAGCAGCTTTTTGAAAAACACTGAAGCTTTCTTT,CASSFLKNTEAFF
TRBV11-3,.,.,TRBJ2-7,TGTGCCAGCAGCCCAATCTGGCAGAAAAACTACGAGCAGTACTTC,CASSPIWQKNYEQYF
TRBV5-1,.,.,TRBJ2-3,TGCGCCAGCAGCTTGGCCCTTCTGTCTAGCACAGATACGCAGTATTTT,CASSLALLSSTDTQYF
TRBV7-9,.,.,TRBJ1-4,TGTGCCAGCAGCTTAGCGGGTCTTAATGAAAAACTGTTTTTT,CASSLAGLNEKLFF
TRBV7-9,.,.,TRBJ1-4,TGTGCCAGCAGCTCACCCTCGTCAGGGTCTAATGAAAAACTGTTTTTT,CASSSPSSGSNEKLFF
TRBV7-9,.,.,TRBJ1-1,TGTGCCAGCAGCTTCCCAATGTCACAGGGGAACACTGAAGCTTTCTTT,CASSFPMSQGNTEAFF
TRBV6-6,.,few,TRBJ1-1,TGTGCCAGCACAAACGGTGAAGCTTTCTTT,CASTNGEAFF
TRBV10-2,TRBD2,.,TRBJ2-2,TGCGCCAGCAGTGAAGGCGGGAGGACCGGGGAGCTGTTTTTT,CASSEGGRTGELFF
TRBV7-9,TRBD1,.,TRBJ2-7,TGTGCCAGCAGCTTAGGTCCAGGGGGCGAGTCCTACGAGCAGTACTTC,CASSLGPGGESYEQYF
TRBV27,TRBD1,.,TRBJ1-1,TGTGCCAGCAGTACCTGGACAGGCCAGGTCAGGACGAACACTGAAGCTTTCTTT,CASSTWTGQVRTNTEAFF
TRBV27,TRBD1,once,TRBJ1-4,TGTGCCAGCAGTCCGGGGACAGCCTCTAATGAAAAACTGTTTTTT,CASSPGTASNEKLFF
TRBV28,TRBD2,.,TRBJ2-7,TGTGCCACTCTAAGGACTAGTCTCGACGAGCAGTACTTC,CATLRTSLDEQYF
TRBV5-4,.,.,TRBJ1-2,TGTGCCAGCAGCTGGGATCGGGTTGTTAACTATGGCTACACCTTC,CASSWDRVVNYGYTF
TRBV5-1,.,.,TRBJ2-7,TGCGCCAGCAGCTTTAGGGGGATCTCCTACGAGCAGTACTTC,CASSFRGISYEQYF
TRBV9,TRBD1,.,TRBJ1-2,TGTGCCAGCAGCCCAAGTGGGACAGGGGTTGGCTACACCTTC,CASSPSGTGVGYTF
TRBV27,.,.,TRBJ1-2,TGTGCCAGCACCCTCCGGGTCGGAGGTAACTATGGCTACACCTTC,CASTLRVGGNYGYTF
TRBV6-6,.,.,TRBJ1-2,TGTGCCAGCAGCACTCTGAACTATGGCTACACCTTC,CASSTLNYGYTF
TRBV7-9,.,.,TRBJ2-7,TGTGCCAGCAGCGAGGGGACGTCCTACGAGCAGTACTTC,CASSEGTSYEQYF
TRBV6-1,TRBD1,.,TRBJ1-2,TGTGCCAGCAGTGAGGACAGGCGCTGGGGTTATGGCTACACCTTC,CASSEDRRWGYGYTF
TRBV27,TRBD1,.,TRBJ1-1,TGTGCCAGCAGTGAGACCTCGGGACAGGTTCCTTTCTTT,CASSETSGQVPFF
TRBV11-1,.,.,TRBJ1-2,TGTGCCAGCAGCGCGTGGGGCAGGCCCAAAGGGTATGGCTACACCTTC,CASSAWGRPKGYGYTF
TRBV27,TRBD1,once,TRBJ2-1,TGTGCCAGCAGTTTTCCGGGACAGGGGGTGAATGAGCAGTTCTTC,CASSFPGQGVNEQFF